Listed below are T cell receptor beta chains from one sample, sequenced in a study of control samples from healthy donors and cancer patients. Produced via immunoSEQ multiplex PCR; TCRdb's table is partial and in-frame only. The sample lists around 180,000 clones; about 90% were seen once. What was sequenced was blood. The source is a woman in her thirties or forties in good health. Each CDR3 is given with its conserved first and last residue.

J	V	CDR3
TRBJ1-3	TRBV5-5	CASSLGFDPYTGNTIYF
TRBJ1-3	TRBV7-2	CASSLGREANTIYF
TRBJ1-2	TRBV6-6	CASSYSTGSRHDYTF
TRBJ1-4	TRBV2	CASSGPPTNEKLFF
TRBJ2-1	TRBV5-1	CASSVIPRGVDNEQFF
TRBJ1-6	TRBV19	CASSIRQINSPLHF
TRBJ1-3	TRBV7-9	CASSPAVSGNTIYF
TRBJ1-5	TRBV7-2	CASSLRVERENQPQHF
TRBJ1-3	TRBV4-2	CASSQGGAPFIYF
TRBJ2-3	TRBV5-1	CASSRQVSDTDTQYF
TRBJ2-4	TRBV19	CASSIAPLGQGENIQYF
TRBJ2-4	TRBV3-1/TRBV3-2	CASSRENIQYF
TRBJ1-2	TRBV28	CASSWPGVGGYTF
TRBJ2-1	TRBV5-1	CASSNGLAGGYEQFF
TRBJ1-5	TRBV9	CASSVGDNVGPQHF
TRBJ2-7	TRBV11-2	CASSSRGYEQYF
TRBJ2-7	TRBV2	CASSRDRGRYEQYF
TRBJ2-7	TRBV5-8	CASSLKVQGYEQYF
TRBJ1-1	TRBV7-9	CASSPPQWPTEAFF
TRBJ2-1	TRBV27	CASSSPLHGDEQFF
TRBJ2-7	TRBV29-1	CSVWRGPEQYF
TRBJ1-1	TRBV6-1	CASSEAGPTEAFF
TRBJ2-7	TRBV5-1	CASSDIGQGTYEQYF
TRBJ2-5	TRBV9	CASSGGGQETQYF
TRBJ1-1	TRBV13	CASSLARAEGRMNTEAFF
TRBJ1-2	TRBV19	CASSVGVIYYGYTF
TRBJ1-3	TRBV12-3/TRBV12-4	CASRRDGNTIYF
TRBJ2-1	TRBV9	CASSVSGFGNEQFF
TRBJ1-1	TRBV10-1	CASNEGGVGNTEAFF
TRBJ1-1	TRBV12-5	CASGPLAGMNTEAFF
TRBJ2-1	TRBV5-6	CASSTTMGTYNEQFF
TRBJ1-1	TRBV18	CASSPRRESGNTEAFF
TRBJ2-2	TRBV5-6	CASSWQGAALFF
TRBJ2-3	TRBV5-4	CASSLWGTTDTQYF
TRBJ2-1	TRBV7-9	CASSLRQDEQFF
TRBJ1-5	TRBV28	CASSLYRSNSNQPQHF
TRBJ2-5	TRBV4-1	CAGTPGGFCQETQYF
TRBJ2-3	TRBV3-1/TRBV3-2	CASSQSAGRTDTQYF
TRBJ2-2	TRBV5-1	CASQPGVTGELFF
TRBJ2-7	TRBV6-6	CASSPRDRGVYEQYF
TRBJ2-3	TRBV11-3	CASSLDPGTDTQYF
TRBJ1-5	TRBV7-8	CASSSQGLANQPQHF
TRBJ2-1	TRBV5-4	CASSPGDRPNEQFF
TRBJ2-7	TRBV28	CASHTTGTGTYEQYF
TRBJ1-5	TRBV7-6	CASSLAWGQPQHF
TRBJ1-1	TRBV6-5	CASRASDYTEAFF
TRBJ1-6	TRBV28	CASSPLGGFGSPLHF
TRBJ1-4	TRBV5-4	CASSLKGAEKLFF
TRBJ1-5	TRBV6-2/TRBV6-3	CASSADRRDSNQPQHF
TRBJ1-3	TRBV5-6	CASSYTTGSGNTIYF
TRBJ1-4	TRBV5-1	CASSLVGTGEEKLFF
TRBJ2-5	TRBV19	CASSIQVQETQYF
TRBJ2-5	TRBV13	CASSLGGGAFQETQYF